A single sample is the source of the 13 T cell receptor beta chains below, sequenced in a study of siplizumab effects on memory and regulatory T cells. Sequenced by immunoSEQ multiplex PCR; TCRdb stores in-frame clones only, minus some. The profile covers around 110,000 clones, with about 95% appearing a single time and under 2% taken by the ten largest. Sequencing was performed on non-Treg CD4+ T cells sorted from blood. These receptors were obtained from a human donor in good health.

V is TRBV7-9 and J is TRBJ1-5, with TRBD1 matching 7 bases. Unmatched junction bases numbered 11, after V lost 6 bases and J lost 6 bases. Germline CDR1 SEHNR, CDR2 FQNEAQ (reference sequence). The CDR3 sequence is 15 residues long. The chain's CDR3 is CASSSGQIPLQPQHF. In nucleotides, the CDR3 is TGTGCCAGCAGTTCGGGACAGATTCCCCTTCAGCCCCAGCATTTT.

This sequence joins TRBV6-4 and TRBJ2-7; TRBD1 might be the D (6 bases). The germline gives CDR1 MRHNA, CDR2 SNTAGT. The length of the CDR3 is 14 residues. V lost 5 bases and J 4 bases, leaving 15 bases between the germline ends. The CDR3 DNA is TGTGCCAGCAGTACCGGGAACAGGGAATACGAGCAGTACTTC. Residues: CASSTGNREYEQYF.

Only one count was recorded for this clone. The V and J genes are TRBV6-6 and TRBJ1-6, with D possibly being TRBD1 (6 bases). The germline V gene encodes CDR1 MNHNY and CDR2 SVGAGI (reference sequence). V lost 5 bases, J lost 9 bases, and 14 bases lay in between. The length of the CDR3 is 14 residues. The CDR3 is CASSANREGSPLHF. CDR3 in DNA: TGTGCCAGCAGTGCAAACAGGGAGGGTTCACCCCTCCACTTT.

In nucleotides, the CDR3 is TGTGCCAGCAGCCCCCGCGGCACCGGAGAAGAGACCCAGTACTTC. Its protein product is CASSPRGTGEETQYF. This rearrangement joins TRBV7-9 to TRBJ2-5; D remains unclear. This CDR3 comprises 15 residues. Trimming pared 5 bases from V and 3 bases from J, leaving 16 bases between. In germline, CDR1 is SEHNR, CDR2 FQNEAQ (reference sequence).

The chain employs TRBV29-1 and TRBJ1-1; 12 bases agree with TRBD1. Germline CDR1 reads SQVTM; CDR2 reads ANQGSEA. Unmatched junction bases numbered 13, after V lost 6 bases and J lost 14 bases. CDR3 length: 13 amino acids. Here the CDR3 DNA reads TGCAGCGTCCGACAGGGACAGGGGGCCTCGAGGTTCTTT. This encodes CSVRQGQGASRFF. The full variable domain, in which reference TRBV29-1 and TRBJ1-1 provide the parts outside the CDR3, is SAVISQKPSRDICQRGTSLTIQCQVDSQVTMMFWYRQQPGQSLTLIATANQGSEATYESGFVIDKFPISRPNLTFSTLTVSNMSPEDSSIYLCSVRQGQGASRFFGQGTRLTVV.

CDR3 region: CASSLFLGQGEKLFF. In nucleotides, the CDR3 is TGCGCCAGCAGCTTGTTTTTGGGACAGGGCGAAAAACTGTTTTTT. The chain uses TRBV5-1 and TRBJ1-4, with TRBD1 matching 9 bases. The V gene's germline CDR1 is SGHRS and CDR2 YFSETQ. This CDR3 has 15 amino acids. Trimming cost V 1 base and J 8 bases; bases outside gene matches: 6.

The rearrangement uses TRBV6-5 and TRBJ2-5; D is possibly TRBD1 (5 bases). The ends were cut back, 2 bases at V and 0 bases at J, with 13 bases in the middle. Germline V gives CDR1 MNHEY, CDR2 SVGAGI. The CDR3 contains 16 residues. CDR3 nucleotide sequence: TGTGCCAGCAGTTACGGGGCGAGATCATACCAAGAGACCCAGTACTTC. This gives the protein CASSYGARSYQETQYF.

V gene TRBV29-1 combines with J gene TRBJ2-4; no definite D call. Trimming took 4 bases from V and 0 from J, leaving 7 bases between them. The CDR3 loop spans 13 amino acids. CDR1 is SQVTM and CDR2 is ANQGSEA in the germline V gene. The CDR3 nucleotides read TGCAGCGTTGCTGGCGCAGCCAAAAACATTCAGTACTTC. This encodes CSVAGAAKNIQYF. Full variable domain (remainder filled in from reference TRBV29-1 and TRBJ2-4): SAVISQKPSRDICQRGTSLTIQCQVDSQVTMMFWYRQQPGQSLTLIATANQGSEATYESGFVIDKFPISRPNLTFSTLTVSNMSPEDSSIYLCSVAGAAKNIQYFGAGTRLSVL.

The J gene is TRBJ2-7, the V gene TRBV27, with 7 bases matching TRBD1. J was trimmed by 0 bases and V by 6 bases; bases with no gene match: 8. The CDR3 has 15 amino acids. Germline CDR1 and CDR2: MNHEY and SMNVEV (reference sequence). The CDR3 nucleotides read TGTGCCAGCAGGCCAGGGACAGATCCCTCCTACGAGCAGTACTTC. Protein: CASRPGTDPSYEQYF.

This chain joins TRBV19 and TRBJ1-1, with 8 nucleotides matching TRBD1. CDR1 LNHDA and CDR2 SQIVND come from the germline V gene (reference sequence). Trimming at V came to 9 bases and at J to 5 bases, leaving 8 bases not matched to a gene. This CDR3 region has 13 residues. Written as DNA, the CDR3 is TGTGCCAGCCTCACAGGGGGGCGAACTGAAGCTTTCTTT. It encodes CASLTGGRTEAFF.

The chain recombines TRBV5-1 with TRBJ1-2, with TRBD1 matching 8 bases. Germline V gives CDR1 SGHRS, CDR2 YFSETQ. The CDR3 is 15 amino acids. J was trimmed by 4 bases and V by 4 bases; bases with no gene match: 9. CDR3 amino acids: CASSNGGQGAYGYTF. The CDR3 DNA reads TGCGCCAGCAGCAATGGTGGGCAGGGGGCCTATGGCTACACCTTC.

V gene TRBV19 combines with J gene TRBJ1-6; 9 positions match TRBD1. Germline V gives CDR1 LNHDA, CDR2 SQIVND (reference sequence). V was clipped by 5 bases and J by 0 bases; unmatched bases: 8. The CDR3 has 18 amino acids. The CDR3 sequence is CASSPGTGSLSYNSPLHF. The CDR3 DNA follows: TGTGCCAGTAGTCCTGGGACAGGGAGTCTCTCCTATAATTCACCCCTCCACTTT.

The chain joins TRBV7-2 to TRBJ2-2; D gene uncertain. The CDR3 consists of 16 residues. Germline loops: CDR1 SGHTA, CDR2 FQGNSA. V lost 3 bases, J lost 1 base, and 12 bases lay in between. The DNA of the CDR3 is TGTGCCAGCAGCTTGGAGCAGAGCTTGAACACCGGGGAGCTGTTTTTT. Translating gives CASSLEQSLNTGELFF.